This T cell receptor beta chain was recorded in a study of Graves' ophthalmopathy and Graves' hyperthyroidism (dated by TCRdb to the late 2010s). For the wider study: A patient counted as having stable hyperthyroidism if there was no progression to ophthalmopathy within 18 months of follow-up. The study used signatures of the TCR beta repertoire to tell Graves' ophthalmopathy apart from Graves' hyperthyroidism and to predict which patients would progress to ophthalmopathy. In total, under 150 blood samples were TCR-sequenced: 43 ophthalmopathy, about 75 hyperthyroidism and approximately 17 hyperthyroidism-to-ophthalmopathy patients. To explore V-J signatures that separate ophthalmopathy from hyperthyroidism, a discovery set of around 97 patients was enrolled, consisting of 40 to 45 with ophthalmopathy and approximately 60 with stable hyperthyroidism. For independent validation, a separate cohort was made up of 18 hyperthyroidism patients plus 17 patients who later progressed from hyperthyroidism to ophthalmopathy. T-cell repertoires of thyroid tissue and blood were compared in over five hyperthyroidism patients. Following sample collection, hyperthyroidism patients were given methimazole at a starting dose of 30 mg daily, and ophthalmopathy patients were given high-dose intravenous methylprednisolone.

For repertoire sequencing, TCR beta CDR3 regions were amplified from RNA transcripts. A first-round RT-PCR used HTBI primers with the Qiagen OneStep RT-PCR kit, followed by a second-round multiplex PCR, size selection and purification. Libraries were sequenced paired-end with 100 bp reads on an Illumina HiSeq2000. In the original analysis: SOAPnuke was used to process the reads, throwing out any read that had adapters, had uncalled bases, had a mean Phred below 15, or lacked an exact constant-primer or identifier match. COPE v1.2.5 was used to merge the high-quality paired reads. Unique nucleotide sequences were defined as clonotypes and aligned to IMGT TRB V, D and J references using MiTCR v1.1. Analysis was restricted to V-J combinations with a frequency above 0.0001, which covered 99.2% of repertoires. A TCR clonal expansion and chaos score per V-J combination was defined as the ratio of F50 clonal expansion to chaos observed in the TCRdist matrix. Welch's t-statistics and random forest were used to narrow the features down to approximately 13 V-J combinations, which were then fed into a naive Bayes classifier. Thyroid-blood repertoire similarity was quantified with the Morisita-Horn index. Starting from the raw public reads, TCRdb applied fastp trimming at Q25, assembled clones with MiXCR and retained in-frame beta chains. Each entry is one CDR3 protein sequence, shown with its most common DNA and genes. The V and J calls reflect TCRdb's pipeline rather than the authors' work. The sample table lists roughly 1.1 million distinct CDR3 sequences, roughly 35% of them with a count of one. Of the sample, around 10% is held by the ten largest clones.

Hyperthyroidism patients were newly diagnosed, were aged 18 to 65 years, and had a disease duration under 2 months. Anyone with other autoimmune diseases, uncontrolled infections, pregnancy or lactation was excluded from the study. Diagnosis was based on clinical symptoms, serum thyroxine, TRAb, thyroid ultrasound and orbital computed tomography. Total RNA was extracted with Trizol reagent and quality-checked on an Agilent 2100 Bioanalyzer. Study-level results and caveats: No statistical method was used to predetermine the sample size, and group allocation was not hidden from the investigators. In cross-validation, the 13-signature model distinguished ophthalmopathy from stable hyperthyroidism with about 88% sensitivity and roughly 81% specificity, and in the test set the corresponding values were about 80% and 75%. Most expanded thyroid clonotypes with a frequency above 0.001 also appeared in blood, which suggests that blood repertoires may reflect the immune response in the thyroid. In validation, the model predicted ophthalmopathy progression with 55% to 71% sensitivity and approximately 78% specificity; around twelve predicted patients were CT-confirmed with GO in a median of about 6.1 months.

The CDR3 has 15 amino acids, counting the end cysteine and phenylalanine. The sequence is cut down to CDR3 DNA, 45 bases in frame from base 1. CDR1 DFQATT and CDR2 SNEGSKA are derived from the germline V gene (reference sequence). Trimming removed 3 bases from V and 5 bases from J, leaving 19 bases between the germline ends. A remark on this clonotype: Its cognate antigen has yet to be identified. No base quality information exists; no much larger clone differs at one position.

This chain is built from TRBV20-1 and TRBJ1-2; the D segment could be TRBD1, given 5 matching bases. The sequenced sample was peripheral blood or thyroid tissue (not recorded which). The TCR originated in an adult man with Graves' hyperthyroidism. The DNA sequence is given as TGCAGTGCTAGCTTCCGGAGCAACAGGATGTATGGCTACACCTTC. It encodes CSASFRSNRMYGYTF.